The 17 T cell receptor beta chains below were found in one sample sequenced in a study of cytomegalovirus exposure and HLA in healthy donors. Primers for the PCR totalled 60 Vbeta and 13 Jbeta. Sequencing was performed with immunoSEQ multiplex PCR; in TCRdb, only in-frame clones are kept and a portion is missing. Here the sample spans over 95,000 clones, about 74% being singletons. Input material: PBMCs. Source of these receptors: a female donor in good health and CMV-seronegative.

This clone came up once. The chain recombines TRBV2 with TRBJ2-5; D might be TRBD1 (6 bases). The CDR3 sequence is 12 residues long. Germline CDR1 SNHLY, CDR2 FYNNEI. Trimming took off 8 bases at V and 3 bases at J, with 10 bases between the two ends. In nucleotides, the CDR3 is TGTGCCAGCTCCCGGACAGAAGAGACCCAGTACTTC. Translation gives CASSRTEETQYF.

This clone came up a few times. V usage is TRBV29-1 and J usage is TRBJ1-6; 10 bases align to TRBD1. This CDR3 is 14 amino acids long. V shed 5 bases, J shed 7 bases, and the junction held 5 bases outside the gene matches. The germline V gene encodes CDR1 SQVTM and CDR2 ANQGSEA. The chain's CDR3 is CSVLTGGRNSPLHF. The CDR3 region has the DNA TGCAGCGTTCTGACAGGGGGCAGAAATTCACCCCTCCACTTT.

This chain connects TRBV7-2 to TRBJ1-1; a possible D gene is TRBD1 (6 bases). The CDR3 loop spans 12 amino acids. Germline V lookup: CDR1 SGHTA, CDR2 FQGNSA. The V end was cut by 10 bases, the J end by 5 bases, with 14 bases between. The CDR3 DNA sequence: TGTGCCATAAAACAGGGCGGGACTGAAGCTTTCTTT. Its translation is CAIKQGGTEAFF.

This clone was counted a single time. Here the CDR3 DNA reads TGTGCCAGCAGCTCATCACGGGGGGGCCCCTACAATGAGCAGTTCTTC. As protein: CASSSSRGGPYNEQFF. V usage is TRBV7-9 and J usage is TRBJ2-1; 8 bases line up with TRBD2. Germline lookup yields CDR1 SEHNR and CDR2 FQNEAQ (reference sequence). The CDR3 is 16 residues long. V was pared by 4 bases and J by 2 bases, with 7 bases of the junction left unmatched.

The V gene is TRBV7-8, the J gene TRBJ2-4, with TRBD2 matching 16 bases. The CDR3 is 16 amino acids. Trimming removed 4 bases from V and 8 bases from J; junction bases left unmatched: 5. Germline CDR1 is SGHVS and CDR2 is FQNEAQ. The CDR3 spells CASSSGLAGGAYIQYF. CDR3 coding DNA: TGTGCCAGCAGCTCGGGACTAGCGGGGGGGGCGTACATTCAGTACTTC. Full variable domain (missing parts from reference TRBV7-8 and TRBJ2-4): GAGVSQSPRYKVAKRGQDVALRCDPISGHVSLFWYQQALGQGPEFLTYFQNEAQLDKSGLPSDRFFAERPEGSVSTLKIQRTQQEDSAVYLCASSSGLAGGAYIQYFGAGTRLSVL.

The CDR3 nucleotides are TGTGCCAGCAGCGTAGACGGGGATCAGCCCCAGCATTTT. Translation gives CASSVDGDQPQHF. V usage is TRBV9 and J usage is TRBJ1-5, with D unclear. This CDR3 has 13 amino acids. Germline V CDR1 and CDR2: SGDLS, YYNGEE. Trimming took off 0 bases at V and 5 bases at J, with 6 bases between the two ends. The whole variable domain, remainder taken from reference TRBV9 and TRBJ1-5, is DSGVTQTPKHLITATGQRVTLRCSPRSGDLSVYWYQQSLDQGLQFLIQYYNGEERAKGNILERFSAQQFPDLHSELNLSSLELGDSALYFCASSVDGDQPQHFGDGTRLSIL.

This clone was found once. CDR3 residues: CASSPLRGDEQYF. DNA for the CDR3: TGCGCCAGCAGCCCGCTCAGAGGAGACGAGCAGTACTTC. The chain combines TRBV5-1 with TRBJ2-7; D gene ambiguous. V was pared by 4 bases and J by 5 bases, with 13 bases between. The CDR3 loop spans 13 amino acids. Per germline, CDR1 SGHRS and CDR2 YFSETQ.

V is TRBV7-2 and J is TRBJ1-6, with D perhaps matching TRBD1 (6 bases). CDR1 and CDR2 (germline): SGHTA, FQGNSA. The length of the CDR3 is 14 residues. Trimming left V 5 bases short and J 7 bases short, with 12 bases between. The CDR3 DNA follows: TGTGCCAGCAGCAACCAACAGGGAAATTCACCCCTCCACTTT. Translated: CASSNQQGNSPLHF.

The chain couples TRBV4-2 to TRBJ2-3, with TRBD2 identical over 10 bases. Germline lookup yields CDR1 LGHNA and CDR2 YNFKEQ. The CDR3 contains 17 residues. J was trimmed by 4 bases and V by 4 bases; bases with no gene match: 11. Here the CDR3 reads CASSPRGERGGADTQYF. The CDR3 DNA reads TGTGCCAGCAGCCCCCGGGGGGAGCGGGGGGGCGCAGATACGCAGTATTTT.

This clone turned up a few times. V usage is TRBV5-5 and J usage is TRBJ1-4; D is perhaps TRBD1 (6 bases). The V gene lost 5 bases and the J gene lost 6 bases, with 17 bases spanning the gap. Germline loops: CDR1 SGHKS, CDR2 YYEKEE (reference sequence). The CDR3 sequence is 15 residues long. CDR3 DNA: TGTGCCAGCAGTTTTATCGGGGGGCAGGATGAAAAACTGTTTTTT. It is translated as CASSFIGGQDEKLFF.

In nucleotides, the CDR3 is TGCAGTGCTAGGTCAGGGGCTGAGCAGTACTTC. It specifies CSARSGAEQYF. The V call is TRBV20-1, the J call TRBJ2-7, with D tentatively TRBD1 (6 bases). Germline values: CDR1 DFQATT, CDR2 SNEGSKA (reference sequence). V was cut by 3 bases and J by 7 bases, with 10 bases left in between. This CDR3 is 11 amino acids long.

In this sample, this clone turned up once. This rearrangement joins TRBV30 to TRBJ1-1; possibly TRBD1 for D (6 bases). CDR3 size: 14 residues. Germline V gene data show CDR1 as GTSNPN and CDR2 as SVGIG (reference sequence). V was clipped by 0 bases and J by 7 bases, with 15 bases between them. In nucleotides, the CDR3 is TGTGCCTGGAGTGTACTTGGGGGGGCGGGTGAAGCTTTCTTT. It specifies CAWSVLGGAGEAFF. Supplemented by reference TRBV30 and TRBJ1-1, the full variable domain reads SQTIHQWPATLVQPVGSPLSLECTVEGTSNPNLYWYRQAAGRGLQLLFYSVGIGQISSEVPQNLSASRPQDRQFILSSKKLLLSDSGFYLCAWSVLGGAGEAFFGQGTRLTVV.

The chain uses TRBV30 and TRBJ2-1; 7 bases align to TRBD1. Germline assignment: CDR1 GTSNPN and CDR2 SVGIG (reference sequence). The junction had 3 bases not matched to a gene; V was cut back by 1 base and J by 0 bases. This CDR3 has 15 residues. The CDR3 nucleotides read TGTGCCTGGAGTGGACAGGGTAGCTCCTACAATGAGCAGTTCTTC. Protein product: CAWSGQGSSYNEQFF. Drawing the rest from reference TRBV30 and TRBJ2-1, the complete variable domain is SQTIHQWPATLVQPVGSPLSLECTVEGTSNPNLYWYRQAAGRGLQLLFYSVGIGQISSEVPQNLSASRPQDRQFILSSKKLLLSDSGFYLCAWSGQGSSYNEQFFGPGTRLTVL.

The chain employs TRBV5-4 and TRBJ2-7; 8 nucleotides line up with TRBD1. Germline V gives CDR1 SGHNT, CDR2 YYREEE (reference sequence). J was trimmed by 3 bases and V by 5 bases; bases with no gene match: 7. The CDR3 sequence is 14 residues long. This chain's CDR3 is CASSHGQGGYEQYF. CDR3 in DNA: TGTGCCAGCAGTCATGGACAGGGAGGCTACGAGCAGTACTTC.

This clone was counted once. The rearrangement joins TRBV4-2 to TRBJ2-5; perhaps TRBD2 as D (7 bases). The V and J ends lost 0 bases and 3 bases respectively, with 17 bases between them. There are 17 residues in the CDR3. Germline V gene data show CDR1 as LGHNA and CDR2 as YNFKEQ. In DNA form, the CDR3 reads TGTGCCAGCAGCCAAGACGGACCCGGCGGGGGCAAAGAGACCCAGTACTTC. This encodes CASSQDGPGGGKETQYF.

The chain couples TRBV5-4 to TRBJ1-3, with unresolved D. Per germline, CDR1 SGHNT and CDR2 YYREEE (reference sequence). Trimming took 0 bases from V and 0 from J, leaving 16 bases between them. The length of the CDR3 is 18 residues. CDR3 sequence (DNA): TGTGCCAGCAGCTTGGATGTCGGATGGGGAGACTCTGGAAACACCATATATTTT. This translates into CASSLDVGWGDSGNTIYF.

The chain employs TRBV6-5 and TRBJ1-1; a weak D match, TRBD1 (5 bases). Trimming stripped 2 bases from V and 1 base from J, with 14 bases between. The V gene's germline CDR1 is MNHEY and CDR2 SVGAGI. The CDR3 contains 16 residues. CDR3 amino acids: CASSYPWTTPNTEAFF. As DNA, the CDR3 is TGTGCCAGCAGTTACCCGTGGACAACACCGAACACTGAAGCTTTCTTT.